The 24 T cell receptor beta chains below come from one sample, sequenced in a study of blood T cell repertoires in COVID-19 (TCRdb year 2020). The library was produced with the immunoSEQ multiplex PCR assay. TCRdb took this table from immuneACCESS and kept in-frame rearrangements with V and J called. Such tables lack part of the clones; where checked against another copy, unresolved V genes explain under half of the gap, and the rest is unexplained. The sample profile shows about 150,000 clones; around 84% of them were found once. The top ten clones comprise around 7% of the sample. The specimen was peripheral blood. The receptors stem from a man in his forties or fifties with active or convalescent COVID-19.

The chain employs TRBV19 and TRBJ2-7; D perhaps matches TRBD2 (7 bases). The V gene's germline CDR1 is LNHDA and CDR2 SQIVND (reference sequence). This CDR3 spans 13 amino acids. Trimming cost V 7 bases and J 2 bases, with 12 bases left between them. The CDR3 loop is CASKRGGTYEQYF. DNA of the CDR3: TGTGCCAGTAAGAGGGGGGGGACCTACGAGCAGTACTTC.

The chain joins TRBV2 to TRBJ1-3; 9 positions match TRBD1. This CDR3 contains 14 residues. V gave up 4 bases and J gave up 8 bases; unmatched junction bases: 6. CDR1 is SNHLY, CDR2 FYNNEI, per germline. DNA for the CDR3: TGTGCCAGCAGTGTGGGACAGGGTTTGGACACCATATATTTT. The encoded protein is CASSVGQGLDTIYF.

This chain links TRBV18 with TRBJ1-5; no clear D gene. Between the trimmed V and J ends, which lost 4 bases and 5 bases, there was a span of 15 bases. The CDR3 is 15 amino acids. From germline, CDR1 is KGHSH and CDR2 LQKENI. The CDR3 nucleotides read TGTGCCAGCTCACTTGCGCATGGTGGAGATCAGCCCCAGCATTTT. It encodes CASSLAHGGDQPQHF.

The genes are TRBV24-1 and TRBJ2-7; 9 bases fit TRBD1. V shed 3 bases and J 2 bases; nucleotides not matched to a gene: 4. Germline V gives CDR1 KGHDR, CDR2 SFDVKD. The CDR3 contains 15 residues. CDR3: CATSDRTGETYEQYF. CDR3 in DNA: TGTGCCACCAGTGATCGGACAGGGGAGACCTACGAGCAGTACTTC.

V and J are TRBV6-2 or TRBV6-3 and TRBJ2-7, with 7 nucleotides matching TRBD2. The trim removed 0 bases at V and 6 bases at J, leaving 11 bases unmatched. This CDR3 contains 16 residues. Germline lookup yields CDR1 MNHEY and CDR2 SVGEGT. The CDR3: CASSYSRRGLVFEQYF. In DNA, the CDR3 is TGTGCCAGCAGTTACTCTAGGCGCGGACTAGTATTCGAGCAGTACTTC.

In regard to this clone: Mismatch with germline at one junction end may stem from a read error. The same CDR3 also results from other DNA sequences found in this sample. This chain connects TRBV11-2 to TRBJ1-1; 8 bases match TRBD1. The CDR3 extends over 13 amino acids. Germline CDR1 SGHAT, CDR2 FQNNGV. The CDR3 coding sequence is TGTGCCAGCAGCCTAGACAGGGGCACTGAAGCTTTCTTT. Protein: CASSLDRGTEAFF.

The chain uses TRBV7-8 and TRBJ1-6; 7 bases fit TRBD1. The V gene's germline CDR1 is SGHVS and CDR2 FQNEAQ. Trimming at V came to 5 bases and at J to 9 bases, leaving 13 bases not matched to a gene. The CDR3 has 16 amino acids. The CDR3, as DNA: TGTGCCAGCAGCCCTGCGACAGGGTGGACTACTTCACCCCTCCACTTT. Protein sequence: CASSPATGWTTSPLHF.

V gene TRBV7-2 combines with J gene TRBJ2-5; 9 bases align to TRBD2. Germline values: CDR1 SGHTA, CDR2 FQGNSA. V shed 1 base, J shed 0 bases, and the junction held 12 bases outside the gene matches. The CDR3 runs 19 residues. The CDR3 loop reads CASSLVPSGERMNQETQYF. The DNA of the CDR3 is TGTGCCAGCAGCTTAGTTCCTAGCGGGGAGCGTATGAACCAAGAGACCCAGTACTTC.

The gene calls are TRBV11-3 and TRBJ2-2, with D unclear. V was trimmed by 2 bases and J by 5 bases, leaving 9 bases between them. Germline lookup yields CDR1 SGHNT and CDR2 YENEEA. The CDR3 sequence is 14 residues long. CDR3 residues: CASSLNPTTGELFF. The CDR3 DNA reads TGTGCCAGCAGCTTAAATCCAACAACCGGGGAGCTGTTTTTT.

The rearrangement links TRBV6-4 to TRBJ2-1; 10 positions agree with TRBD2. The V and J ends lost 3 bases and 0 bases, in that order; junction bases with no gene match: 2. The CDR3 extends over 16 amino acids. Germline V gives CDR1 MRHNA, CDR2 SNTAGT. The CDR3 loop reads CASSELAGSSYNEQFF. DNA of the CDR3: TGTGCCAGCAGTGAACTAGCGGGGAGCTCCTACAATGAGCAGTTCTTC.

This clone has just one count. This chain joins TRBV6-4 and TRBJ1-3; TRBD1 agrees at 10 bases. Germline loops: CDR1 MRHNA, CDR2 SNTAGT. V was clipped by 2 bases and J by 3 bases; unmatched bases: 1. The length of the CDR3 is 15 residues. CDR3 in DNA: TGTGCCAGCAGTGACGACAGGGGGCTTGGAAACACCATATATTTT. Its protein is CASSDDRGLGNTIYF.

The rearrangement links TRBV9 to TRBJ2-3, with 10 positions matching TRBD2. Germline V gives CDR1 SGDLS, CDR2 YYNGEE. The J segment lost 4 bases and the V segment lost 4 bases, leaving 15 bases of the junction unmatched. The CDR3 loop spans 18 amino acids. The CDR3 DNA reads as TGTGCCAGCAGCCAAGTCCCCCTAGCGGGAGTTCCCGCAGATACGCAGTATTTT. Its translation is CASSQVPLAGVPADTQYF. Supplemented by reference TRBV9 and TRBJ2-3, the full variable domain reads DSGVTQTPKHLITATGQRVTLRCSPRSGDLSVYWYQQSLDQGLQFLIQYYNGEERAKGNILERFSAQQFPDLHSELNLSSLELGDSALYFCASSQVPLAGVPADTQYFGPGTRLTVL.

This rearrangement joins TRBV3-1 (or the pseudogene TRBV3-2) to TRBJ1-2, with a possible D match to TRBD1 (5 bases). Trimming cost V 4 bases and J 4 bases, with 16 bases left between them. The V gene's germline CDR1 is LGHDT and CDR2 YNNKEL (reference sequence). The CDR3 has 15 residues. Written as DNA, the CDR3 is TGTGCCAGCAGCCTCCTCGGGAGGGGAGGCTATGGCTACACCTTC. Its protein product is CASSLLGRGGYGYTF.

The V and J genes are TRBV6-2 or TRBV6-3 and TRBJ1-6, with 7 nucleotides matching TRBD1. The CDR3 extends over 16 amino acids. Germline CDR1 and CDR2: MNHEY and SVGEGT. Unmatched junction bases numbered 7, after V lost 0 bases and J lost 8 bases. This CDR3 is CASSYSRVTGYSPLHF. CDR3 coding DNA: TGTGCCAGCAGTTACTCTAGGGTGACAGGGTATTCACCCCTCCACTTT.

This clone was recorded only once. This rearrangement joins TRBV9 to TRBJ1-1; D is perhaps TRBD1 (5 bases). This CDR3 is built from 14 residues. Looked up from germline, CDR1 is SGDLS and CDR2 is YYNGEE. Trimming removed 4 bases at V and 3 bases at J, with 13 bases between. This CDR3 reads CASSPSGGDTEAFF. The CDR3 DNA sequence: TGTGCCAGCAGCCCTAGCGGGGGGGACACTGAAGCTTTCTTT.

The chain has TRBV25-1 and TRBJ2-1; D is possibly TRBD2 (5 bases). Germline CDR1 reads MGHDK; CDR2 reads SYGVNS. This CDR3 has 13 residues. V was trimmed by 7 bases and J by 4 bases, leaving 11 bases between them. CDR3 loop: CASKDGSYNEQFF. The DNA of the CDR3 is TGTGCCAGCAAAGATGGGAGTTACAATGAGCAGTTCTTC. The complete variable domain, with remaining parts taken from reference TRBV25-1 and TRBJ2-1, reads EADIYQTPRYLVIGTGKKITLECSQTMGHDKMYWYQQDPGMELHLIHYSYGVNSTEKGDLSSESTVSRIRTEHFPLTLESARPSHTSQYLCASKDGSYNEQFFGPGTRLTVL.

In regard to this clone: One end of the junction is discordant with germline, which a read error may explain. This same CDR3 is encoded by further DNA sequences in the sample. The rearrangement joins TRBV5-4 to TRBJ1-2; D unresolved. From germline, CDR1 is SGHNT and CDR2 YYREEE (reference sequence). CDR3 length: 13 residues. CDR3 sequence: CASSLDVGYGYTF. CDR3 coding DNA: TGTGCCAGTAGCTTGGACGTCGGCTATGGCTACACCTTC.

The V gene is TRBV6-2 or TRBV6-3, the J gene TRBJ1-2, with 7 bases identical to TRBD1. The germline V gene has CDR1 MNHEY and CDR2 SVGEGT. This CDR3 has 14 amino acids. Losses at the gene ends were 6 bases for V and 3 bases for J; bases not matched to a gene: 7. The CDR3 region has the DNA TGTGCCAGCAGCGGACAGGCGCTCTACTATGGCTACACCTTC. Translated, it gives CASSGQALYYGYTF.

The rearrangement joins TRBV27 to TRBJ1-2; tentative D call: TRBD1 (6 bases). Trimming left V 8 bases short and J 5 bases short, with 18 bases between. Germline assignment: CDR1 MNHEY and CDR2 SMNVEV (reference sequence). This CDR3 spans 14 amino acids. In DNA form, the CDR3 reads TGTGCCAGCCGCTGGGGGGGCGCAGAATATGGCTACACCTTC. This gives the protein CASRWGGAEYGYTF.

The V call is TRBV9, the J call TRBJ1-2; D possibly corresponds to TRBD1 (6 bases). The CDR3 loop spans 15 amino acids. Germline lookup yields CDR1 SGDLS and CDR2 YYNGEE. V lost 4 bases to trimming and J lost 3 bases, with 16 bases between them. CDR3 region: CASSSRTAKDYGYTF. CDR3 nucleotide sequence: TGTGCCAGCAGCTCCCGGACAGCCAAGGACTATGGCTACACCTTC.

The chain carries TRBV5-1 and TRBJ1-1; no clear D gene. Trimming took off 5 bases at V and 0 bases at J, with 8 bases between the two ends. Germline loops: CDR1 SGHRS, CDR2 YFSETQ. This CDR3 is 13 amino acids long. CDR3 in amino acids: CASREAMNTEAFF. The DNA of the CDR3 is TGCGCCAGCAGGGAGGCTATGAACACTGAAGCTTTCTTT.

This chain joins TRBV29-1 and TRBJ2-5, with 7 bases identical to TRBD1. V shed 4 bases, J shed 7 bases, and the junction held 3 bases outside the gene matches. This CDR3 contains 11 residues. CDR1 and CDR2 from the germline V gene are SQVTM and ANQGSEA. Here the CDR3 DNA reads TGCAGCGTTGGACAGGGTGGGACCCAGTACTTC. Amino acid sequence: CSVGQGGTQYF.

The DNA of the CDR3 is TGTGCCAGCAGCTTACGAGGGGGGGCGAACACCGGGGAGCTGTTTTTT. It encodes CASSLRGGANTGELFF. V gene TRBV7-2 combines with J gene TRBJ2-2; D possibly corresponds to TRBD2 (7 bases). Germline V gives CDR1 SGHTA, CDR2 FQGNSA. With 2 bases removed from V and 0 bases from J, the gap between germline ends came to 10 bases. This CDR3 is 16 amino acids long.

CDR3 protein: CASSPDRAETGELFF. CDR3 nucleotide sequence: TGTGCCAGTAGTCCTGACAGGGCGGAAACCGGGGAGCTGTTTTTT. This chain uses TRBV19 with TRBJ2-2; TRBD1 agrees at 7 bases. This CDR3 contains 15 residues. V dropped 5 bases and J dropped 5; count of bases not matched to a gene: 8. Germline V gene lookup returns CDR1 LNHDA and CDR2 SQIVND (reference sequence).